One sample yielded the 8 T cell receptor beta chains listed below, sequenced in a study of T cell clones after liver transplantation. Clones were sequenced by immunoSEQ multiplex PCR, and TCRdb holds only the in-frame ones, with some missing. The sample includes 95,000 to 110,000 clones, approximately 79% of them seen just once. The sample consisted of CD4+ T cells from blood, taken around 44 months after liver transplant. These TCRs come from a human patient who received a liver transplant. Some T cells may be the graft donor's.

The chain uses TRBV21-1 and TRBJ1-5. TRBV21-1 is a pseudogene locus. This CDR3 is built from 15 residues. CDR3 region: CASSPRRSGFQPQHF. In nucleotides, the CDR3 is TGTGCCAGCAGCCCAAGGAGGTCAGGGTTTCAGCCCCAGCATTTT.

The chain recombines TRBV5-6 with TRBJ2-5; 8 bases fit TRBD1. The germline gives CDR1 SGHDT, CDR2 YYEEEE. Trimming cost V 4 bases and J 1 base; bases outside gene matches: 9. This CDR3 spans 16 amino acids. CDR3 in amino acids: CASSDPLQGVQETQYF. CDR3 nucleotides: TGTGCCAGCAGCGACCCGCTACAGGGGGTCCAAGAGACCCAGTACTTC.

This clone was observed once. The chain links TRBV29-1 to TRBJ2-5; TRBD1 matches at 7 bases. The DNA end is a closer match to TRBJ2-7, so the J assignment may be wrong. This CDR3 region has 15 residues. Germline-derived CDR1 and CDR2 are SQVTM and ANQGSEA. CDR3 loop: CSVHVPGQSSYEQYF. CDR3 DNA: TGCAGCGTTCATGTCCCGGGACAGAGCTCCTACGAGCAGTACTTC.

The chain couples TRBV9 to TRBJ2-3; TRBD2 matches 9 bases. Per the germline V gene, CDR1 is SGDLS and CDR2 is YYNGEE. Trimming at V came to 5 bases and at J to 8 bases, leaving 9 bases not matched to a gene. The CDR3 runs to 14 residues. The CDR3 loop reads CASSQRGVSGTQYF. For the CDR3, the DNA is TGTGCCAGCAGTCAGCGGGGGGTATCAGGTACGCAGTATTTT.

The chain combines TRBV4-3 with TRBJ1-2; D is unresolved. Looked up from germline, CDR1 is LGHNA and CDR2 is YSLEER. This CDR3 comprises 14 residues. V lost 0 bases and J 6 bases, leaving 11 bases between the germline ends. In DNA form, the CDR3 reads TGCGCCAGCAGCCAAGATTGGGCATCCCATGGCTACACCTTC. This sequence encodes CASSQDWASHGYTF.

This clone came up a few times. This chain connects TRBV2 to TRBJ1-6, with TRBD1 identical over 7 bases. This CDR3 spans 15 amino acids. Looked up from germline, CDR1 is SNHLY and CDR2 is FYNNEI. The V segment lost 7 bases and the J segment 7 bases; nucleotides outside the gene matches: 10. This CDR3 is CASTLRGYGNSPLHF. The DNA for the CDR3 is TGTGCCAGCACTCTCAGGGGGTACGGGAATTCACCCCTCCACTTT.

V and J are TRBV4-1 and TRBJ1-5; D uncertain. The length of the CDR3 is 16 residues. From germline, CDR1 is MGHRA and CDR2 YSYEKL. V dropped 4 bases and J dropped 6 bases, with 19 bases sitting between them. CDR3 in amino acids: CASSLQIGAVFQPQHF. CDR3 coding DNA: TGCGCCAGCAGCCTCCAGATAGGTGCCGTGTTTCAGCCCCAGCATTTT.

The genes are TRBV6-1 and TRBJ1-1, with 8 positions matching TRBD1. Germline loops: CDR1 MNHNS, CDR2 SASEGT. J lost 4 bases, V lost 8 bases, and 6 bases had no gene match. This CDR3 contains 13 residues. For the CDR3, the DNA is TGTGCCAGCGACAGGGGTTTGAGCACTGAAGCTTTCTTT. It specifies CASDRGLSTEAFF.